These 17 T cell receptor beta chains were sequenced from one sample in a study of T-cell memory formation after mild COVID-19. TCRdb called the 5' RACE reads again in MiXCR, with one record for every CDR3 protein. The table has some 97,000 distinct CDR3 sequences, more than 9.5% seen once. Material: PBMCs or a T cell subset sorted from them (not recorded which). The receptors shown here come from a young man who had mild COVID-19 (a few samples of this study predate the infection). Cell type and time point are not known.

This clonotype was detected only once. This rearrangement joins TRBV12-3 or TRBV12-4 to TRBJ1-5, with TRBD1 as a possible D gene (5 bases). Trimming removed 1 base at V and 7 bases at J, with 17 bases between. The CDR3 runs to 16 residues. The CDR3 coding sequence is TGTGCCAGCAGTTTAGGATGGTCGGGGACTGGGCAGCCCCAGCATTTT. Translated, it gives CASSLGWSGTGQPQHF.

This chain joins TRBV20-1 and TRBJ2-4, with 7 bases aligning to TRBD1. CDR3 size: 14 residues. Trimming took 1 base from V and 2 from J; bases not matched to a gene: 2. Looked up from germline, CDR1 is DFQATT and CDR2 is SNEGSKA (reference sequence). The CDR3 coding sequence is TGCAGTGCTAGAGCGACAGGGTCCAAAAACATTCAGTACTTC. It yields the protein CSARATGSKNIQYF.

The chain joins TRBV10-3 to TRBJ2-2; D may be TRBD1 or TRBD2 (5 bases each). Trimming stripped 0 bases from V and 5 bases from J, with 7 bases between. Germline CDR1 reads ENHRY; CDR2 reads SYGVKD. The CDR3 totals 14 residues. The CDR3 is CAISESRGTGELFF. CDR3 nucleotides: TGTGCCATCAGTGAGTCGAGGGGAACCGGGGAGCTGTTTTTT.

This clonotype turned up a few times. The chain joins TRBV4-1 to TRBJ2-7; TRBD1 matches at 11 bases. The germline V gene encodes CDR1 MGHRA and CDR2 YSYEKL. The CDR3 extends over 14 amino acids. Trimming cost V 4 bases and J 7 bases; bases outside gene matches: 6. CDR3 DNA sequence: TGCGCCAGCAGCCCCGGACAGGGGGCAGGAGAGCAGTACGTC. Protein: CASSPGQGAGEQYV.

This chain links TRBV7-8 with TRBJ1-1, with 8 bases aligning to TRBD1. CDR3 length equals 14 residues. Germline lookup yields CDR1 SGHVS and CDR2 FQNEAQ. J gave up 1 base and V 7 bases, and 5 bases lay outside the gene matches. The CDR3 region is CASNGQGPNTEAFF. Here the CDR3 DNA reads TGTGCCAGCAACGGACAGGGACCGAACACTGAAGCTTTCTTT.

The J gene is TRBJ2-1, the V gene TRBV9, with a possible D match to TRBD2 (6 bases). Germline values: CDR1 SGDLS, CDR2 YYNGEE. The germline V and J ends were trimmed by 4 bases and 8 bases, with 19 bases remaining between them. This CDR3 has 15 residues. CDR3 protein: CASSPSGLRGDEQFF. In DNA form, the CDR3 reads TGTGCCAGCAGCCCCAGCGGGCTTCGCGGGGATGAGCAGTTCTTC.

The rearrangement joins TRBV3-1 to TRBJ2-1; tentatively, D is TRBD1 or TRBD2 (5 bases each). V lost 3 bases to trimming and J lost 8 bases, with 23 bases between them. The CDR3 has 17 amino acids. Germline CDR1 is LGHDT and CDR2 is YNNKEL (reference sequence). CDR3 coding DNA: TGTGCCAGCAGCCATCTCGGAGGAGGTAGGGGCTGGGATGAGCAGTTCTTC. Encoded protein: CASSHLGGGRGWDEQFF.

J is TRBJ2-1 and V is TRBV11-2; D unclear. Germline CDR1 and CDR2: SGHAT and FQNNGV. The germline V and J ends were trimmed by 5 bases and 3 bases, with 11 bases remaining between them. The CDR3 loop spans 14 amino acids. The CDR3 reads CASSSSTYYNEQFF. The CDR3 coding sequence is TGTGCCAGCAGCAGCAGTACCTACTACAATGAGCAGTTCTTC.

This clonotype has more than one count but fewer than ten. The V gene is TRBV5-5, the J gene TRBJ1-1; D gene unclear. The CDR3 is 15 amino acids. Germline CDR1 SGHKS, CDR2 YYEKEE (reference sequence). V gave up 0 bases and J gave up 4 bases, with 13 bases separating them. The CDR3 reads CASSLVRGKGTEAFF. Written as DNA, the CDR3 is TGTGCCAGCAGCTTGGTTCGAGGAAAAGGCACTGAAGCTTTCTTT.

The table lists this clonotype with many counts. The gene calls are TRBV28 and TRBJ1-3, with TRBD1 identical over 10 bases. Germline trimming cut 5 bases from V and 0 bases from J; bases unmatched to any gene: 1. CDR1 and CDR2 from the germline V gene are MDHEN and SYDVKM. CDR3 size: 15 residues. The CDR3 region has the DNA TGTGCCAGCAGTGACAGGGGGCTCTCTGGAAACACCATATATTTT. Translating it yields CASSDRGLSGNTIYF.

The gene calls are TRBV5-1 and TRBJ2-3; D is possibly TRBD2 (5 bases). Trimming took off 4 bases at V and 0 bases at J, with 15 bases between the two ends. The CDR3 sequence is 16 residues long. Germline CDR1 and CDR2: SGHRS and YFSETQ. The CDR3 protein is CASSPSEGSSTDTQYF. The DNA of the CDR3 is TGCGCCAGCAGCCCCTCAGAGGGCTCTAGCACAGATACGCAGTATTTT.

This clonotype was counted only a few times. V usage is TRBV4-1 and J usage is TRBJ1-2, with D unclear. This CDR3 is built from 16 residues. Per the germline V gene, CDR1 is MGHRA and CDR2 is YSYEKL. V lost 1 base, J lost 2 bases, and 14 bases lay in between. CDR3 in DNA: TGCGCCAGCAGCCAAGCGACCCTTGGCAGCAACTATGGCTACACCTTC. As protein: CASSQATLGSNYGYTF.

The rearrangement links TRBV7-8 to TRBJ2-1, with 8 bases fitting TRBD2. J lost 9 bases, V lost 5 bases, and 12 bases had no gene match. The CDR3 spans 15 residues. Germline V gene lookup returns CDR1 SGHVS and CDR2 FQNEAQ. CDR3 sequence (DNA): TGTGCCAGCAGCCCCGGGGGGGCGGTATTTCTTGAGCAGTTCTTC. The encoded protein is CASSPGGAVFLEQFF.

V is TRBV20-1 and J is TRBJ2-7; TRBD2 agrees at 8 bases. From germline, CDR1 is DFQATT and CDR2 SNEGSKA (reference sequence). CDR3 length: 15 residues. V lost 1 base, J lost 4 bases, and 9 bases stayed unmatched. The CDR3 DNA follows: TGCAGTGCTAGAGCCGGAAGGGCGGGGGGATACGAGCAGTACTTC. Its translation is CSARAGRAGGYEQYF.

The rearrangement uses TRBV7-9 and TRBJ1-2; D is unclear. The V gene's germline CDR1 is SEHNR and CDR2 FQNEAQ (reference sequence). V was pared by 5 bases and J by 3 bases, with 28 bases between. CDR3 length: 19 amino acids. The CDR3 loop is CASSPPRSGPHTLHYGYTF. The CDR3 DNA reads as TGTGCCAGCAGCCCGCCTAGGTCCGGACCGCATACCCTACACTATGGCTACACCTTC.

This clonotype was counted many times. The rearrangement uses TRBV5-1 and TRBJ2-1; 13 bases agree with TRBD2. This CDR3 spans 15 amino acids. With 0 bases clipped from V and 8 bases from J, the junction kept 2 bases outside the gene matches. CDR1 and CDR2 (germline): SGHRS, YFSETQ. CDR3 in amino acids: CASSLDGTSGDEQFF. The CDR3 DNA sequence: TGCGCCAGCAGCTTGGACGGGACTAGCGGGGATGAGCAGTTCTTC.

This clonotype occurred a few times. As DNA, the CDR3 is TGTGCCAGCAGTTGGACCGTCGGAAATTCACCCCTCCACTTT. The encoded protein is CASSWTVGNSPLHF. J is TRBJ1-6 and V is TRBV27; no definite D call. V lost 4 bases and J lost 7, with 11 bases in between. The length of the CDR3 is 14 residues. Germline-derived CDR1 and CDR2 are MNHEY and SMNVEV (reference sequence).